This entry concerns a single T cell receptor (beta chain). Its antigen is still unknown. This entry comes from a study of T cells after yellow fever vaccination. Germline CDR1 SGHRS, CDR2 YFSETQ. This CDR3 contains 14 residues. V lost 4 bases, J lost 3 bases, and 10 bases lay in between. TCR cDNA, made by 5'RACE template switching, carried an added universal primer site and UMIs. TCRdb recomputed calls from the 5' RACE reads with MiXCR, one row per CDR3 protein. The sample contains 200,000 to 300,000 distinct CDR3 sequences, roughly 6.3% of which appear only once. Study findings and constraints: A minor fraction of clonotypes spanned both CD4 and CD8 compartments.

Sequencing was performed on CD4+ T cells sorted from PBMCs, taken on the day of the yellow fever booster vaccination. The chain couples TRBV5-1 to TRBJ2-2; D is ambiguous. This sequence was found in a man aged 25 to 40 who received the YFV17D yellow fever vaccine. In DNA, the CDR3 is TGCGCCAGCAGCCCTTCTGGAGACACCGGGGAGCTGTTTTTT. Amino acids: CASSPSGDTGELFF. The complete variable domain, with remaining parts taken from reference TRBV5-1 and TRBJ2-2, reads KAGVTQTPRYLIKTRGQQVTLSCSPISGHRSVSWYQQTPGQGLQFLFEYFSETQRNKGNFPGRFSGRQFSNSRSEMNVSTLELGDSALYLCASSPSGDTGELFFGEGSRLTVL.